This record concerns one T cell receptor (beta chain) sequence. This clone showed up just once. No antigen is known for it. Base qualities are missing; no much larger clone stands one base away. The data derive from a study of blood T cell repertoires in COVID-19 (dated by TCRdb to 2020 to 2021). Context from the whole study: The collaborator samples originated in the United States, Italy and Spain and spanned the acute and convalescent phases of COVID-19. The prospective study material was composed of cDNA or gDNA derived from T cells, B-cell-depleted T cells, or PBMCs. Deeply sampled blood TCRbeta repertoires from subjects exposed to, actively infected with, or recovered from COVID-19 were included in the dataset. A freely available public database, intended as a resource for researchers studying the immune response to SARS-CoV-2, is where the repertoires were released. The samples were drawn from two sources: the first 160 participants of the ongoing ImmuneRACE study, and 1,000 to 1,500 subjects contributed by 6 global collaborators. Nearly every sample came with metadata listing a de-identified subject ID, COVID-19 status, age in years and sex. Where available, HLA class I and class II types were taken from metadata supplied by the sample provider and were not determined by assay-based typing.

A second Seattle source provided samples from volunteer blood donors who had recovered from COVID-19. Each collaborating institution followed its own protocols to collect whole blood in K2EDTA tubes. Collaborator samples were shipped for TCRbeta analysis as frozen whole blood, isolated PBMCs, or DNA extracted from either sample type. The immunoSEQ Assay, a bias-controlled multiplex PCR, was used to amplify TCRbeta CDR3 regions from genomic DNA. Processing in the source paper ran as follows. The number of nucleated cells in each sample was estimated by amplification of reference gene primers within the assay. Sequence reads were collapsed and filtered to measure the absolute abundance of every unique TCRbeta CDR3 rearrangement. For each sample, productive Simpson clonality was calculated as the square root of Simpson's diversity index over productive rearrangements. The immuneACCESS repertoire file appears here via TCRdb, limited to in-frame rearrangements. These files lack a portion of the clones; in checked studies, under half of the deficit traces to unresolved V genes, and the cause of the others is not known. V, J and clone size derive from that table, while D and trimming were established from the DNA sequence. This sample has roughly 170,000 clones in its table, and about 83% of those were observed once. Jointly, the top ten make up under 8.5% of the sample.

As encoded in the germline V gene, CDR1 is SGHRS while CDR2 is YFSETQ. The CDR3 numbers 14 residues from cysteine through phenylalanine. The sequence is cut down to CDR3 DNA, 42 bases in frame from base 1. V drops 3 bases and J drops 8 bases, leaving 15 bases in between. Beyond this particular receptor, the publication reports: The quantity of clinical and demographic metadata differed by source and by participant and was supplied without curation.

What was sequenced was peripheral blood. This clonotype originated in a man in his forties or fifties who had recovered from COVID-19. Rearrangement joined TRBV5-1 to TRBJ1-5; TRBD1 could be the D gene, as 5 bases match. The encoded CDR3 is CASSSGGGGEPQHF. The DNA sequence follows: TGCGCCAGCAGCTCGGGGGGTGGTGGTGAGCCCCAGCATTTT.